The 29 T cell receptor beta chains given below trace back to one sample, sequenced in a study of blood T cell repertoires in COVID-19. TCRdb's table, derived via immunoSEQ multiplex PCR, lists solely in-frame clones and lacks some. The sample consists of 120,000 or so clones, just over 85% of them appearing once. The sequencing input was peripheral blood. The receptors here all came from a man aged 40-55 years with acute or convalescent COVID-19.

The chain combines TRBV6-6 with TRBJ2-1; 8 bases fit TRBD1. The CDR3 has 17 residues. Germline loops: CDR1 MNHNY, CDR2 SVGAGI (reference sequence). V was clipped by 5 bases and J by 0 bases; unmatched bases: 9. The CDR3 region is CASSPRDRLISYNEQFF. The CDR3 coding sequence is TGTGCCAGCAGTCCCCGGGACAGGTTGATCTCCTACAATGAGCAGTTCTTC.

CDR3 sequence: CASRTLWGGRYEQYF. The CDR3 nucleotides read TGTGCCAGCAGAACCCTTTGGGGGGGCCGTTACGAGCAGTACTTC. The chain recombines TRBV6-5 with TRBJ2-7; weak D call: TRBD2 (7 bases). Trimming removed 6 bases from V and 4 bases from J, with 19 bases in between. In germline, CDR1 is MNHEY, CDR2 SVGAGI. CDR3 length: 15 amino acids.

The chain combines TRBV5-1 with TRBJ2-7; 7 bases are shared with TRBD1. From germline, CDR1 is SGHRS and CDR2 YFSETQ. The ends lost 4 bases at V and 5 bases at J; junction bases unmatched: 15. The CDR3 loop spans 16 amino acids. CDR3 coding DNA: TGCGCCAGCAGCGGACAGGTCGTGGAAAACGCGCACGAGCAGTACTTC. This translates into CASSGQVVENAHEQYF.

The rearrangement links TRBV27 to TRBJ2-7; 7 nucleotides line up with TRBD1. Trimming at V came to 6 bases and at J to 3 bases, leaving 8 bases not matched to a gene. This CDR3 has 14 amino acids. Per germline, CDR1 MNHEY and CDR2 SMNVEV (reference sequence). CDR3 DNA sequence: TGTGCCAGCAGGAAGGGGGCGAGGGTCTACGAGCAGTACTTC. Its protein product is CASRKGARVYEQYF.

This clone turned up a few times. The rearrangement links TRBV6-5 to TRBJ1-1; 8 positions match TRBD1. CDR1 and CDR2 from the germline V gene are MNHEY and SVGAGI. This CDR3 is 12 amino acids long. After removal of 5 bases from V and 8 bases from J, the junction contained 4 bases not matched to a gene. CDR3 nucleotides: TGTGCCAGCAGTCAGAGGACAGGGGAAGCTTTCTTT. As protein: CASSQRTGEAFF.

The V call is TRBV29-1, the J call TRBJ2-1, with TRBD2 matching 11 bases. There are 13 residues in the CDR3. The V and J ends lost 7 bases and 6 bases, in that order; junction bases with no gene match: 5. Germline loops: CDR1 SQVTM, CDR2 ANQGSEA. The CDR3 region is CSAGTSGPNEQFF. CDR3 DNA: TGCAGCGCCGGGACTAGCGGCCCCAATGAGCAGTTCTTC.

The chain employs TRBV6-1 and TRBJ1-2, with D possibly matching TRBD1 (6 bases). The germline gives CDR1 MNHNS, CDR2 SASEGT. The CDR3 spans 15 residues. Trimming cost V 3 bases and J 1 base, with 12 bases left between them. The DNA for the CDR3 is TGTGCCAGCAGTGAGATTCGGACAGATAACTATGGCTACACCTTC. Its translation: CASSEIRTDNYGYTF.

The J gene is TRBJ1-4, the V gene TRBV6-5, with D possibly matching TRBD1 (5 bases). V was shortened by 7 bases and J by 4 bases, with 10 bases between the two germline ends. CDR1 MNHEY and CDR2 SVGAGI come from the germline V gene. The CDR3 spans 13 residues. CDR3: CASNRSGNEKLFF. CDR3 DNA: TGTGCCAGCAACAGGTCTGGTAATGAAAAACTGTTTTTT.

The V and J genes are TRBV19 and TRBJ1-2; unclear D gene. Germline V CDR1 and CDR2: LNHDA, SQIVND (reference sequence). This CDR3 is 14 amino acids long. V was pared by 4 bases and J by 4 bases, with 13 bases between. The CDR3 DNA is TGTGCCAGTAGTAACATCGGCCAGGTCTATGGCTACACCTTC. Protein product: CASSNIGQVYGYTF.

The gene calls are TRBV11-3 and TRBJ2-5; 11 positions agree with TRBD2. CDR1 and CDR2 (germline): SGHNT, YENEEA. V gave up 5 bases and J gave up 5 bases; unmatched junction bases: 4. This CDR3 comprises 14 residues. The CDR3 coding sequence is TGTGCCAGCAGCCAGACTAGCGGGGAGGAGACCCAGTACTTC. Translation: CASSQTSGEETQYF. The whole variable domain, filled in from reference TRBV11-3 and TRBJ2-5, reads EAGVVQSPRYKIIEKKQPVAFWCNPISGHNTLYWYLQNLGQGPELLIRYENEEAVDDSQLPKDRFSAERLKGVDSTLKIQPAELGDSAVYLCASSQTSGEETQYFGPGTRLLVL.

This clone showed up many times. The rearrangement joins TRBV30 to TRBJ2-7, with D perhaps matching TRBD2 (5 bases). V lost 3 bases and J lost 7, with 13 bases in between. This CDR3 is 12 amino acids long. CDR1 and CDR2 (germline): GTSNPN, SVGIG (reference sequence). Here the CDR3 reads CAWSRQSGEQYF. Here the CDR3 DNA reads TGTGCCTGGAGCCGGCAATCGGGGGAGCAGTACTTC.

This sequence joins TRBV15 and TRBJ2-7, with TRBD1 matching over 9 bases. Germline lookup yields CDR1 LNHNV and CDR2 YYDKDF (reference sequence). This CDR3 region has 15 residues. Germline trimming cut 5 bases from V and 3 bases from J; bases unmatched to any gene: 8. CDR3 amino acids: CATSGSDRGLYEQYF. DNA of the CDR3: TGTGCCACCAGCGGATCGGACAGGGGACTCTACGAGCAGTACTTC.

V and J are TRBV25-1 and TRBJ1-6, with D possibly TRBD1 on 5 matching bases. Germline V gene lookup returns CDR1 MGHDK and CDR2 SYGVNS. The CDR3 covers 14 residues. Trimming stripped 0 bases from V and 8 bases from J, with 8 bases between. For the CDR3, the DNA is TGTGCCAGCAGTGAATACAGGGTGGATTCACCCCTCCACTTT. The encoded protein is CASSEYRVDSPLHF.

V usage is TRBV7-9 and J usage is TRBJ2-5, with D possibly matching TRBD2 (5 bases). The length of the CDR3 is 13 residues. CDR1 SEHNR and CDR2 FQNEAQ come from the germline V gene (reference sequence). V shed 5 bases and J shed 2 bases, with 9 bases lying between them. In DNA, the CDR3 is TGTGCCAGCAGCCCTTCGGGACAAGAGACCCAGTACTTC. This codes for CASSPSGQETQYF.

The V and J genes are TRBV13 and TRBJ1-1; 8 bases line up with TRBD1. The CDR3 consists of 15 residues. Germline values: CDR1 PRHDT, CDR2 FYEKMQ (reference sequence). V shed 5 bases and J 1 base; nucleotides not matched to a gene: 6. This chain's CDR3 is CASSPQDRGNTEAFF. The CDR3 DNA is TGTGCCAGCAGCCCACAAGACAGGGGGAACACTGAAGCTTTCTTT.

This chain joins TRBV3-1 (or the pseudogene TRBV3-2) and TRBJ1-3; no reliable D call. CDR1 and CDR2 from the germline V gene are LGHDT and YNNKEL (reference sequence). V was shortened by 4 bases and J by 0 bases, with 4 bases between the two germline ends. The CDR3 is 13 residues long. CDR3 in amino acids: CASSPVSGNTIYF. The CDR3 coding sequence is TGTGCCAGCAGCCCCGTCTCTGGAAACACCATATATTTT.

There are a few counts of this clone. This chain links TRBV27 with TRBJ2-1, with 9 bases identical to TRBD1. The J segment lost 2 bases and the V segment lost 6 bases, leaving 8 bases of the junction unmatched. The CDR3 has 16 amino acids. Germline-derived CDR1 and CDR2 are MNHEY and SMNVEV (reference sequence). The CDR3 coding sequence is TGTGCCAGCAGCGTGATTACAGGGGGCGCCTACAATGAGCAGTTCTTC. It is translated as CASSVITGGAYNEQFF.

This chain links TRBV3-1 (or the pseudogene TRBV3-2) with TRBJ2-1; no clear D. Germline assignment: CDR1 LGHDT and CDR2 YNNKEL (reference sequence). The CDR3 extends over 16 amino acids. V was shortened by 5 bases and J by 3 bases, with 17 bases between the two germline ends. CDR3 DNA sequence: TGTGCCAGCAGCTCAAGGTTGGCGAACTACTACAATGAGCAGTTCTTC. Residues: CASSSRLANYYNEQFF.

The V call is TRBV15, the J call TRBJ1-2, with D unresolved. This CDR3 has 14 residues. Per germline, CDR1 LNHNV and CDR2 YYDKDF (reference sequence). V was trimmed by 0 bases and J by 1 base, leaving 6 bases between them. CDR3 sequence reads: CATSRDGDNYGYTF. The CDR3 coding sequence is TGTGCCACCAGCAGAGATGGAGATAACTATGGCTACACCTTC. The entire variable domain, with the rest obtained from reference TRBV15 and TRBJ1-2, is as follows: DAMVIQNPRYQVTQFGKPVTLSCSQTLNHNVMYWYQQKSSQAPKLLFHYYDKDFNNEADTPDNFQSRRPNTSFCFLDIRSPGLGDTAMYLCATSRDGDNYGYTFGSGTRLTVV.

V is TRBV5-1 and J is TRBJ1-2; TRBD1 aligns across 9 bases. CDR1 is SGHRS, CDR2 YFSETQ, per germline. There are 14 residues in the CDR3. J gave up 4 bases and V 4 bases, and 5 bases lay outside the gene matches. The CDR3 DNA follows: TGCGCCAGCAGCGACGGACAGGGGATCTATGGCTACACCTTC. Translating it yields CASSDGQGIYGYTF.

The rearrangement uses TRBV14 and TRBJ2-3, with 10 bases matching TRBD2. This CDR3 region has 16 residues. After removal of 1 base from V and 4 bases from J, the junction contained 5 bases not matched to a gene. CDR1 SGHDN and CDR2 FVKESK come from the germline V gene. CDR3 region: CASSQVPSGSADTQYF. The CDR3 DNA reads as TGTGCCAGCAGCCAAGTGCCTAGCGGGAGCGCAGATACGCAGTATTTT.

The chain couples TRBV10-1 to TRBJ1-2, with a possible D match to TRBD1 (5 bases). The germline V gene has CDR1 WNHNN and CDR2 SYGVQD (reference sequence). This CDR3 region has 13 residues. The ends were cut back, 7 bases at V and 3 bases at J, with 12 bases in the middle. In DNA, the CDR3 is TGCGCCAGCATCCATGGGGGGGACTATGGCTACACCTTC. The encoded protein is CASIHGGDYGYTF.

This chain joins TRBV19 and TRBJ2-3; 11 nucleotides agree with TRBD1. V was pared by 5 bases and J by 4 bases, with 5 bases of the junction left unmatched. Looked up from germline, CDR1 is LNHDA and CDR2 is SQIVND (reference sequence). This CDR3 spans 15 amino acids. CDR3 in DNA: TGTGCCAGTAGTCGTGGACAGGGGGCCCCAGATACGCAGTATTTT. This codes for CASSRGQGAPDTQYF.

The chain employs TRBV7-8 and TRBJ2-7; D is possibly TRBD2 (5 bases). The ends were cut back, 2 bases at V and 6 bases at J, with 11 bases in the middle. The CDR3 covers 13 residues. Germline V CDR1 and CDR2: SGHVS, FQNEAQ. The CDR3 protein is CASSLNERREQYF. The CDR3 DNA reads as TGTGCCAGCAGCTTAAATGAGCGGCGCGAGCAGTACTTC.

The chain links TRBV5-1 to TRBJ1-1; no reliable D call. Germline lookup yields CDR1 SGHRS and CDR2 YFSETQ. V shed 2 bases and J shed 1 base, with 12 bases lying between them. The CDR3 is made up of 15 amino acids. The CDR3 DNA reads TGCGCCAGCAGCTTACACGGAGATGGGAACACTGAAGCTTTCTTT. This codes for CASSLHGDGNTEAFF.

This clone was seen just once. This sequence joins TRBV30 and TRBJ2-3, with 8 positions matching TRBD2. Germline V lookup: CDR1 GTSNPN, CDR2 SVGIG (reference sequence). This CDR3 has 11 residues. The junction had 5 bases not matched to a gene; V was cut back by 4 bases and J by 11 bases. CDR3 sequence reads: CAWKKAGEQYF. The CDR3 nucleotides read TGTGCCTGGAAGAAAGCGGGGGAGCAGTATTTT.

The V call is TRBV11-2, the J call TRBJ1-2; D gene unclear. CDR3 length equals 13 residues. Germline loops: CDR1 SGHAT, CDR2 FQNNGV. V dropped 2 bases and J dropped 1 base, with 5 bases sitting between them. The CDR3 sequence: CASSLRDNYGYTF. In DNA, the CDR3 is TGTGCCAGCAGCTTACGGGATAACTATGGCTACACCTTC.

The J gene is TRBJ2-3, the V gene TRBV7-6; D remains ambiguous. The CDR3 totals 16 residues. The V gene's germline CDR1 is SGHVS and CDR2 FNYEAQ. Trimming cost V 0 bases and J 0 bases, with 10 bases left between them. Written as DNA, the CDR3 is TGTGCCAGCAGCTTAGCGGCATTTTCTAGCACAGATACGCAGTATTTT. Amino acid sequence: CASSLAAFSSTDTQYF. The full variable domain, its missing parts supplied by reference TRBV7-6 and TRBJ2-3, is GAGVSQSPRYKVTKRGQDVALRCDPISGHVSLYWYRQALGQGPEFLTYFNYEAQQDKSGLPNDRFSAERPEGSISTLTIQRTEQRDSAMYRCASSLAAFSSTDTQYFGPGTRLTVL.

Details on this clone: Distinct nucleotide sequences in the sample also encode this CDR3. The rearrangement links TRBV12-3 or TRBV12-4 to TRBJ1-2; a weak D match, TRBD1 (6 bases). The CDR3 covers 13 residues. V was trimmed by 3 bases and J by 4 bases, leaving 9 bases between them. The CDR3 region has the DNA TGTGCCAGCAGTTTGGACAGCACCTATGGCTACACCTTC. As protein: CASSLDSTYGYTF.